These 18 T cell receptor beta chains share one sample of origin, sequenced in a study of shared clonotypes between healthy human individuals. Only CD45RO-negative cells positively selected for CCR7 counted as naive CD8 cells, so terminally differentiated effector memory CD45RA+ cells were excluded. The table came from immunoSEQ multiplex PCR; TCRdb's copy has only in-frame clones and leaves some out. Of roughly 2 million clones in the sample, 85% to 95% are singletons; the top ten hold 1.1%. Sequenced input: naive CD8+ T cells sorted from blood. All receptors come from a man in his late teens or twenties in good health.

Concerning this clone: Other DNA sequences in this specimen translate into the identical CDR3. This sequence joins TRBV11-2 and TRBJ2-7; D call uncertain. The CDR3 runs to 13 residues. Germline V lookup: CDR1 SGHAT, CDR2 FQNNGV. V gave up 1 base and J gave up 3 bases, with 7 bases separating them. In DNA, the CDR3 is TGTGCCAGCAGCTTAGCACAGAGCTACGAGCAGTACTTC. Translation gives CASSLAQSYEQYF.

The chain employs TRBV6-6 and TRBJ2-2, with D possibly being TRBD1 (5 bases). The germline V gene encodes CDR1 MNHNY and CDR2 SVGAGI (reference sequence). The V end lost 11 bases, the J end lost 5 bases, and 18 bases lay between the germline ends. This CDR3 is 14 amino acids long. The CDR3 here is CAAESGPLTGELFF. The CDR3 DNA reads as TGTGCCGCGGAATCAGGGCCCCTTACCGGGGAGCTGTTTTTT.

The V and J genes are TRBV15 and TRBJ2-5; D unclear. The CDR3 is made up of 13 amino acids. The V end was cut by 5 bases, the J end by 5 bases, with 12 bases between. Germline V lookup: CDR1 LNHNV, CDR2 YYDKDF (reference sequence). The CDR3 sequence: CATSVGVRETQYF. CDR3 DNA: TGTGCCACCAGCGTCGGAGTCCGGGAGACCCAGTACTTC.

This clone was seen a single time. J is TRBJ2-7 and V is TRBV5-6; a weak D match, TRBD1 (6 bases). Trimming removed 4 bases at V and 3 bases at J, with 20 bases between. The CDR3 loop spans 16 amino acids. Germline CDR1 SGHDT, CDR2 YYEEEE. Here the CDR3 reads CASSEMTGTGIYEQYF. In DNA, the CDR3 is TGTGCCAGCAGCGAGATGACAGGCACCGGGATCTACGAGCAGTACTTC.

The rearrangement uses TRBV4-1 and TRBJ2-2; D is uncertain. In germline, CDR1 is MGHRA, CDR2 YSYEKL. This CDR3 is built from 11 residues. The V and J ends lost 2 bases and 8 bases respectively, with 3 bases between them. The DNA for the CDR3 is TGCGCCAGCAGCCAACAAGGGGAGCTGTTTTTT. It is translated as CASSQQGELFF.

The chain recombines TRBV7-9 with TRBJ1-5; 7 bases align to TRBD1. Germline CDR1 is SEHNR and CDR2 is FQNEAQ (reference sequence). The CDR3 length is 15 residues. The ends lost 3 bases at V and 7 bases at J; junction bases unmatched: 9. The CDR3 is CASSFGTASGQPQHF. In DNA form, the CDR3 reads TGTGCCAGCAGCTTCGGGACAGCCTCTGGGCAGCCCCAGCATTTT. Combining the CDR3 with reference TRBV7-9 and TRBJ1-5 gives the whole variable domain DTGVSQNPRHKITKRGQNVTFRCDPISEHNRLYWYRQTLGQGPEFLTYFQNEAQLEKSRLLSDRFSAERPKGSFSTLEIQRTEQGDSAMYLCASSFGTASGQPQHFGDGTRLSIL.

This chain connects TRBV7-9 to TRBJ1-4; D ambiguous. The CDR3 length is 12 residues. The ends were cut back, 8 bases at V and 6 bases at J, with 10 bases in the middle. Per the germline V gene, CDR1 is SEHNR and CDR2 is FQNEAQ (reference sequence). The CDR3 DNA reads as TGTGCCAGCGTGGGGTTAGATGAAAAACTGTTTTTT. Protein: CASVGLDEKLFF.

The CDR3 DNA follows: TGTGCCAGCTCACCCCCTTCGGGGCCCCAGCATTTT. It encodes CASSPPSGPQHF. The chain is built from TRBV18 and TRBJ1-5; no reliable D call. The V gene lost 3 bases and the J gene lost 9 bases, with 9 bases spanning the gap. This CDR3 contains 12 residues. Germline values: CDR1 KGHSH, CDR2 LQKENI.

This chain links TRBV30 with TRBJ1-2; D is possibly TRBD1 (5 bases). The CDR3 loop spans 13 amino acids. V was pared by 0 bases and J by 1 base, with 6 bases between. CDR1 and CDR2 (germline): GTSNPN, SVGIG (reference sequence). CDR3 DNA: TGTGCCTGGAGTGTACAGGATAACTATGGCTACACCTTC. Translating it yields CAWSVQDNYGYTF.

This chain links TRBV18 with TRBJ2-7, with D hard to call. In germline, CDR1 is KGHSH, CDR2 LQKENI. This CDR3 spans 14 amino acids. Deletions cut 5 bases from V and 0 bases from J, with 11 bases between. This CDR3 is CASSIEWFSYEQYF. In nucleotides, the CDR3 is TGTGCCAGCTCAATTGAATGGTTCTCCTACGAGCAGTACTTC.

V is TRBV27 and J is TRBJ2-1; maybe TRBD2 (6 bases). V lost 3 bases to trimming and J lost 9 bases, with 21 bases between them. CDR1 and CDR2 (germline): MNHEY, SMNVEV (reference sequence). The CDR3 consists of 16 residues. The CDR3, as DNA: TGTGCCAGCAGTTTGGGCGGGGTGATTATGAATAGTGAGCAGTTCTTC. Protein product: CASSLGGVIMNSEQFF.

Remarks on this clone: Germline is not matched at one junction end, which may reflect a read error. Other DNA sequences in the sample encode the same CDR3. The J gene is TRBJ2-7, the V gene TRBV4-1; D remains ambiguous. CDR3 length: 17 amino acids. Germline CDR1 MGHRA, CDR2 YSYEKL. CDR3: CASSQYSSSMMEHEQYF. In nucleotides, the CDR3 is TGCGCCAGCAGCCAGTACTCAAGTAGTATGATGGAGCACGAACAGTACTTC.

This clone was counted once. V usage is TRBV19 and J usage is TRBJ2-3; D remains unclear. Germline V gene data show CDR1 as LNHDA and CDR2 as SQIVND (reference sequence). The V gene lost 3 bases and the J gene lost 2 bases, with 6 bases spanning the gap. The CDR3 runs 13 residues. CDR3 coding DNA: TGTGCCAGTAGTATCGGCGCCACAGATACGCAGTATTTT. The encoded protein is CASSIGATDTQYF.

The chain is built from TRBV4-1 and TRBJ2-7; the D gene is possibly TRBD2 (5 bases). The CDR3 loop spans 13 amino acids. The germline V gene encodes CDR1 MGHRA and CDR2 YSYEKL. Between the trimmed V and J ends, which lost 0 bases and 4 bases, there was a span of 7 bases. This CDR3 reads CASSQEGEYEQYF. The CDR3 region has the DNA TGCGCCAGCAGCCAAGAGGGAGAATACGAGCAGTACTTC.

J is TRBJ1-1 and V is TRBV18; tentative D call: TRBD1 (5 bases). The CDR3 has 18 residues. Looked up from germline, CDR1 is KGHSH and CDR2 is LQKENI. V shed 1 base and J shed 0 bases, with 18 bases lying between them. CDR3 in DNA: TGTGCCAGCTCACCACAACCAAATAGCTGGGGGATGAACACTGAAGCTTTCTTT. It translates to CASSPQPNSWGMNTEAFF.

The rearrangement joins TRBV18 to TRBJ2-7; 9 bases are a match to TRBD1. Germline V gene data show CDR1 as KGHSH and CDR2 as LQKENI. CDR3 length: 15 residues. The junction had 12 bases not matched to a gene; V was cut back by 6 bases and J by 6 bases. The chain's CDR3 is CASSAPGQGLIEQYF. The CDR3 nucleotides read TGTGCCAGCTCCGCACCGGGACAGGGTTTGATCGAGCAGTACTTC.

The chain is built from TRBV29-1 and TRBJ2-5, with TRBD1 matching over 7 bases. This CDR3 contains 14 residues. Germline V gene sequence: CDR1 SQVTM, CDR2 ANQGSEA. V was clipped by 4 bases and J by 1 base; unmatched bases: 6. CDR3 in amino acids: CSVVNRDSQETQYF. As DNA, the CDR3 is TGCAGCGTTGTTAATAGGGACAGCCAAGAGACCCAGTACTTC.

The chain is built from TRBV30 and TRBJ2-7; D might be TRBD2 (5 bases). This CDR3 region has 13 residues. V dropped 1 base and J dropped 0 bases, with 7 bases sitting between them. The germline CDR1 and CDR2 sequences are GTSNPN and SVGIG (reference sequence). This chain's CDR3 is CAWSGGLSYEQYF. The DNA for the CDR3 is TGTGCCTGGAGTGGCGGGCTCTCCTACGAGCAGTACTTC.